Presented here are 20 T cell receptor beta chains from one specimen sequenced in a study of T cell responses to AZD1222 COVID-19 vaccine. TCRdb's copy holds only in-frame clones and misses some; the assay was immunoSEQ multiplex PCR. The sample carries 95,000 to 100,000 clones, roughly 86% recorded once. Here the sequenced sample was peripheral blood, taken 28 days after the second AZD1222 dose. The origin of the receptors is an adult who received the AZD1222 COVID-19 vaccine.

CDR3 region: CASSSYQGNTEAFF. CDR3 in DNA: TGTGCCAGCAGCTCTTATCAGGGGAACACTGAAGCTTTCTTT. J is TRBJ1-1 and V is TRBV13, with D tentatively TRBD1 (5 bases). Per germline, CDR1 PRHDT and CDR2 FYEKMQ (reference sequence). The CDR3 is 14 residues long. V was trimmed by 4 bases and J by 1 base, leaving 10 bases between them.

The CDR3 sequence is CASSPAGTAPRGYTF. CDR3 nucleotides: TGTGCCAGTAGTCCAGCGGGGACAGCACCTCGTGGCTACACCTTC. The chain links TRBV19 to TRBJ1-2, with TRBD1 identical over 7 bases. CDR1 and CDR2 (germline): LNHDA, SQIVND (reference sequence). The CDR3 contains 15 residues. Trimming removed 5 bases from V and 7 bases from J; junction bases left unmatched: 13.

This clone was seen only once. The CDR3 is CASSWSGNQPQHF. The CDR3 coding sequence is TGTGCCAGCAGCTGGTCAGGGAACCAGCCCCAGCATTTT. V usage is TRBV5-8 and J usage is TRBJ1-5; D is perhaps TRBD1 (5 bases). This CDR3 has 13 residues. Germline CDR1 reads SGHTS; CDR2 reads YDEGEE. Trimming stripped 3 bases from V and 7 bases from J, with 11 bases between.

V and J are TRBV7-2 and TRBJ2-1; D ambiguous. The CDR3 extends over 13 amino acids. Trimming stripped 0 bases from V and 6 bases from J, with 6 bases between. Germline V gene lookup returns CDR1 SGHTA and CDR2 FQGNSA. Here the CDR3 reads CASSLAPINEQFF. Written as DNA, the CDR3 is TGTGCCAGCAGCTTAGCGCCGATCAATGAGCAGTTCTTC.

The gene calls are TRBV14 and TRBJ1-2; D gene unclear. Trimming left V 0 bases short and J 0 bases short, with 2 bases between. Germline V lookup: CDR1 SGHDN, CDR2 FVKESK. The CDR3 consists of 13 residues. Here the CDR3 DNA reads TGTGCCAGCAGCCAAGAGACTAACTATGGCTACACCTTC. Protein: CASSQETNYGYTF.

The chain recombines TRBV25-1 with TRBJ2-7, with D possibly matching TRBD1 (6 bases). CDR1 MGHDK and CDR2 SYGVNS come from the germline V gene. Trimming took off 2 bases at V and 0 bases at J, with 11 bases between the two ends. The CDR3 is 15 residues long. CDR3 nucleotide sequence: TGTGCCAGCAGTGAACCACAGGGCCTCTCCTACGAGCAGTACTTC. The encoded protein is CASSEPQGLSYEQYF.

The V gene is TRBV5-6, the J gene TRBJ1-1; D is undetermined. This CDR3 is built from 14 residues. Germline loops: CDR1 SGHDT, CDR2 YYEEEE. Trimming shortened V by 5 bases and J by 1 base, and 12 bases separated the two germline ends. CDR3 in DNA: TGTGCCAGCAGGTGGAGTACGGGGAACACTGAAGCTTTCTTT. Residues: CASRWSTGNTEAFF.

V and J are TRBV19 and TRBJ1-2, with a weak D call TRBD1 (5 bases). The CDR3 is 15 residues long. Trimming stripped 4 bases from V and 4 bases from J, with 16 bases between. Germline loops: CDR1 LNHDA, CDR2 SQIVND (reference sequence). CDR3 sequence (DNA): TGTGCCAGTAGTACCCCGAGGGGACGCAGCTATGGCTACACCTTC. This encodes CASSTPRGRSYGYTF.

The rearrangement joins TRBV4-2 to TRBJ1-2; D may be TRBD1 (6 bases). The CDR3 loop spans 14 amino acids. Looked up from germline, CDR1 is LGHNA and CDR2 is YNFKEQ. The V gene lost 1 base and the J gene lost 3 bases, with 9 bases spanning the gap. The CDR3 bases are TGTGCCAGCAGCCAAGGACAGGCCGACTATGGCTACACCTTC. Protein sequence: CASSQGQADYGYTF.

The chain has TRBV2 and TRBJ2-7; 10 bases are shared with TRBD2. Losses at the gene ends were 5 bases for V and 5 bases for J; bases not matched to a gene: 6. This CDR3 region has 14 residues. The germline V gene encodes CDR1 SNHLY and CDR2 FYNNEI. CDR3 bases: TGTGCCAGCAGTCGGACTAGCGGTACGAACGAGCAGTACTTC. Its translation is CASSRTSGTNEQYF.

J is TRBJ1-4 and V is TRBV5-1, with TRBD1 matching over 7 bases. The CDR3 is 14 amino acids. Trimming cost V 7 bases and J 7 bases; bases outside gene matches: 10. Germline CDR1 is SGHRS and CDR2 is YFSETQ. CDR3 sequence (DNA): TGCGCCAGCGGCCTGGGGCAGGGGGGTGAAAAACTGTTTTTT. Its protein is CASGLGQGGEKLFF.

This chain uses TRBV11-2 with TRBJ2-7; 13 bases agree with TRBD2. This CDR3 contains 19 residues. The germline gives CDR1 SGHAT, CDR2 FQNNGV. With 2 bases clipped from V and 3 bases from J, the junction kept 13 bases outside the gene matches. The CDR3 DNA reads TGTGCCAGCAGCTTATATCATCCCCGGACTAGCGGGAGTTTCTACGAGCAGTACTTC. Protein sequence: CASSLYHPRTSGSFYEQYF.

The rearrangement joins TRBV4-3 to TRBJ2-2; 7 bases line up with TRBD1. Germline values: CDR1 LGHNA, CDR2 YSLEER. The trim removed 4 bases at V and 8 bases at J, leaving 13 bases unmatched. The CDR3 runs to 16 residues. For the CDR3, the DNA is TGCGCCAGCAGCCCACAGGGGCCGGGCGTTGGGGGGGAGCTGTTTTTT. It codes for CASSPQGPGVGGELFF.

The chain has TRBV7-8 and TRBJ2-1, with TRBD2 matching 10 bases. The V gene end was trimmed by 0 bases and the J gene end by 7 bases; junction bases not matched to a gene: 6. This CDR3 has 16 amino acids. Germline V gene sequence: CDR1 SGHVS, CDR2 FQNEAQ. CDR3 DNA sequence: TGTGCCAGCAGCTTAGCAGTAGCGGGGGGCTTAAATGAGCAGTTCTTC. Amino acids: CASSLAVAGGLNEQFF.

A few counts support this clone. This chain links TRBV5-1 with TRBJ2-1; D uncertain. The CDR3 is made up of 12 amino acids. The V end lost 0 bases, the J end lost 8 bases, and 6 bases lay between the germline ends. Germline CDR1 is SGHRS and CDR2 is YFSETQ. CDR3 sequence: CASSLGWDEQFF. CDR3 sequence (DNA): TGCGCCAGCAGCTTGGGATGGGATGAGCAGTTCTTC. Based on the CDR3 plus reference TRBV5-1 and TRBJ2-1, the full variable domain is KAGVTQTPRYLIKTRGQQVTLSCSPISGHRSVSWYQQTPGQGLQFLFEYFSETQRNKGNFPGRFSGRQFSNSRSEMNVSTLELGDSALYLCASSLGWDEQFFGPGTRLTVL.

The chain employs TRBV7-2 and TRBJ1-2, with D hard to call. V was trimmed by 7 bases and J by 7 bases, leaving 22 bases between them. The CDR3 contains 15 residues. From germline, CDR1 is SGHTA and CDR2 FQGNSA. The CDR3 reads CASTNPGLQGFGYTF. CDR3 coding DNA: TGTGCCAGCACTAATCCCGGACTCCAAGGGTTTGGCTACACCTTC.

The chain combines TRBV18 with TRBJ1-1; tentatively, D is TRBD1 (6 bases). Germline V gene data show CDR1 as KGHSH and CDR2 as LQKENI. The CDR3 consists of 13 residues. Trimming took off 2 bases at V and 4 bases at J, with 8 bases between the two ends. The CDR3 here is CASSPGGRTEAFF. The CDR3 DNA follows: TGTGCCAGCTCACCAGGGGGCCGCACTGAAGCTTTCTTT.

V usage is TRBV30 and J usage is TRBJ2-1, with a weak D call TRBD2 (6 bases). Germline V CDR1 and CDR2: GTSNPN, SVGIG (reference sequence). V gave up 3 bases and J gave up 6 bases, with 9 bases separating them. This CDR3 is 12 amino acids long. CDR3 amino acids: CAWRELANEQFF. DNA of the CDR3: TGTGCCTGGAGGGAACTAGCCAATGAGCAGTTCTTC. Based on the CDR3 plus reference TRBV30 and TRBJ2-1, the full variable domain is SQTIHQWPATLVQPVGSPLSLECTVEGTSNPNLYWYRQAAGRGLQLLFYSVGIGQISSEVPQNLSASRPQDRQFILSSKKLLLSDSGFYLCAWRELANEQFFGPGTRLTVL.

The chain couples TRBV2 to TRBJ2-5, with TRBD2 matching 7 bases. From germline, CDR1 is SNHLY and CDR2 FYNNEI. This CDR3 spans 15 amino acids. The trim removed 5 bases at V and 6 bases at J, leaving 12 bases unmatched. CDR3 region: CASSTRVRGSQTQYF. As DNA, the CDR3 is TGTGCCAGCAGTACCAGGGTGCGCGGGAGTCAGACCCAGTACTTC.

V usage is TRBV5-1 and J usage is TRBJ1-1; no firm D call. The CDR3 is 11 residues long. Germline CDR1 is SGHRS and CDR2 is YFSETQ. The V end was cut by 5 bases, the J end by 3 bases, with 5 bases between. CDR3 in amino acids: CASRWDTEAFF. CDR3 DNA sequence: TGCGCCAGCAGGTGGGACACTGAAGCTTTCTTT.